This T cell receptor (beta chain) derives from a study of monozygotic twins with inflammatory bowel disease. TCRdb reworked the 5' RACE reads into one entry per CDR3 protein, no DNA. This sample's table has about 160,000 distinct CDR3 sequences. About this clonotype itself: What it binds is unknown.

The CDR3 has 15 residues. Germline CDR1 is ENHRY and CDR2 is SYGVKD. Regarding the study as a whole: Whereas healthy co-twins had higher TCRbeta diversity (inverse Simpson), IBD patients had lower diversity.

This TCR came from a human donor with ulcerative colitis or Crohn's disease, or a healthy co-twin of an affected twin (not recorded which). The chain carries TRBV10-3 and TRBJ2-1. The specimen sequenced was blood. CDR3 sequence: CAISDSSKAYNEQFF.